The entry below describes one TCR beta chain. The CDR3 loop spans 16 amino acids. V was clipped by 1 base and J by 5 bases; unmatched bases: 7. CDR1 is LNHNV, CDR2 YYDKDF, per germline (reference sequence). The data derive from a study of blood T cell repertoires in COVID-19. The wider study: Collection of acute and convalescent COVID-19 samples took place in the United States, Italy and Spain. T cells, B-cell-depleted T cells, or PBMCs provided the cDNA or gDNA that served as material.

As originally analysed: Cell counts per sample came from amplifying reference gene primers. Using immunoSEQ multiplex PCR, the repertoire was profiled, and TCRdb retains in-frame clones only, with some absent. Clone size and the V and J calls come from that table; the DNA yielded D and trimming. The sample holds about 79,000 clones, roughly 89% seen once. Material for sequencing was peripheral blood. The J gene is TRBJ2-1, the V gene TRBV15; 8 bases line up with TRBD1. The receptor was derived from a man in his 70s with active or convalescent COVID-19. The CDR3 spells CATSRGPGQANNEQFF. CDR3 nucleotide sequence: TGTGCCACCAGCAGAGGACCGGGACAGGCGAACAATGAGCAGTTCTTC.